The next 21 T cell receptor beta chains were all read from a single sample in a study of control samples from healthy donors and cancer patients. Generated by immunoSEQ multiplex PCR, the TCRdb table keeps only in-frame clones and is missing some. The sample has roughly 130,000 clones; 75% to 95% are singletons. The source material was blood. These receptors were collected from a man aged 18 to 29 in good health.

This clone has only a few counts. V gene TRBV19 combines with J gene TRBJ1-4; D remains unclear. The V gene lost 3 bases and the J gene lost 0 bases, with 8 bases spanning the gap. The CDR3 is made up of 15 amino acids. The V gene's germline CDR1 is LNHDA and CDR2 SQIVND (reference sequence). For the CDR3, the DNA is TGTGCCAGTAGTATGCACAGACCAACTAATGAAAAACTGTTTTTT. Protein sequence: CASSMHRPTNEKLFF. Filled out from reference TRBV19 and TRBJ1-4, the complete variable domain reads DGGITQSPKYLFRKEGQNVTLSCEQNLNHDAMYWYRQDPGQGLRLIYYSQIVNDFQKGDIAEGYSVSREKKESFPLTVTSAQKNPTAFYLCASSMHRPTNEKLFFGSGTQLSVL.

The rearrangement links TRBV5-4 to TRBJ1-2; 7 nucleotides line up with TRBD1. This CDR3 contains 16 residues. The trim removed 4 bases at V and 5 bases at J, leaving 14 bases unmatched. In germline, CDR1 is SGHNT, CDR2 YYREEE (reference sequence). In DNA form, the CDR3 reads TGTGCCAGCAGCGTTAGGACAGGCCCCAATTCTTATGGCTACACCTTC. Encoded protein: CASSVRTGPNSYGYTF.

The V call is TRBV11-1, the J call TRBJ2-3; no firm D call. Between the trimmed V and J ends, which lost 3 bases and 4 bases, there was a span of 8 bases. Per the germline V gene, CDR1 is SGHAT and CDR2 is FQDESV (reference sequence). CDR3 length: 13 residues. CDR3 residues: CASSFVEADTQYF. CDR3 DNA: TGTGCCAGCAGCTTCGTAGAAGCAGATACGCAGTATTTT.

The chain has TRBV27 and TRBJ1-1; no clear D gene. Germline V lookup: CDR1 MNHEY, CDR2 SMNVEV (reference sequence). V shed 9 bases and J shed 1 base, with 21 bases lying between them. The CDR3 extends over 16 amino acids. Written as DNA, the CDR3 is TGTGCCAGTCCCCTCCCCAAAATTAGGAGGAACACTGAAGCTTTCTTT. Translating gives CASPLPKIRRNTEAFF.

The chain couples TRBV7-6 to TRBJ1-5, with no clear D. This CDR3 has 17 residues. Germline CDR1 is SGHVS and CDR2 is FNYEAQ. Trimming pared 2 bases from V and 0 bases from J, leaving 14 bases between. The CDR3 DNA reads TGTGCCAGCAGCTTAACAGTGCCGGACCATAGCAATCAGCCCCAGCATTTT. It codes for CASSLTVPDHSNQPQHF.

This clone was observed a handful of times. As DNA, the CDR3 is TGTGCCAGCAGCTTGTTTGACGGCAACTATGGCTACACCTTC. Translated: CASSLFDGNYGYTF. This chain uses TRBV5-6 with TRBJ1-2; unclear D gene. The CDR3 totals 14 residues. Trimming removed 1 base at V and 2 bases at J, with 9 bases between. Per germline, CDR1 SGHDT and CDR2 YYEEEE.

CDR3 residues: CAWSWRNDGYTF. DNA for the CDR3: TGTGCCTGGAGTTGGCGCAACGATGGCTACACCTTC. This chain joins TRBV30 and TRBJ1-2, with D unresolved. With 2 bases removed from V and 6 bases from J, the gap between germline ends came to 10 bases. The germline V gene encodes CDR1 GTSNPN and CDR2 SVGIG (reference sequence). The CDR3 totals 12 residues.

V is TRBV2 and J is TRBJ1-5, with 8 positions matching TRBD1. This CDR3 has 12 amino acids. CDR1 is SNHLY, CDR2 FYNNEI, per germline. V lost 6 bases to trimming and J lost 13 bases; unmatched junction nucleotides: 8. CDR3 protein: CASRDRGSIQHF. For the CDR3, the DNA is TGTGCCAGCAGAGACAGGGGCTCCATACAGCATTTT.

V and J are TRBV27 and TRBJ2-1, with TRBD2 as a possible D gene (6 bases). Deletions cut 5 bases from V and 7 bases from J, with 15 bases between. The CDR3 totals 14 residues. CDR1 MNHEY and CDR2 SMNVEV come from the germline V gene (reference sequence). The CDR3 DNA reads as TGTGCCAGCAGTCGGAGGGGATCGCATAATGAGCAGTTCTTC. This encodes CASSRRGSHNEQFF.

The gene calls are TRBV4-2 and TRBJ2-3; 11 bases fit TRBD2. Germline CDR1 reads LGHNA; CDR2 reads YNFKEQ. Trimming removed 0 bases from V and 6 bases from J; junction bases left unmatched: 2. This CDR3 has 15 amino acids. Here the CDR3 reads CASSQDSGGADTQYF. CDR3 nucleotide sequence: TGTGCCAGCAGCCAAGATAGCGGGGGGGCGGATACGCAGTATTTT.

This clone appeared a single time. V is TRBV7-2 and J is TRBJ1-1; 7 bases map to TRBD1. V shed 1 base, J shed 1 base, and the junction held 12 bases outside the gene matches. CDR1 is SGHTA and CDR2 is FQGNSA in the germline V gene. CDR3 length: 18 amino acids. This chain's CDR3 is CASSLETGRVGENTEAFF. The DNA for the CDR3 is TGTGCCAGCAGCTTAGAGACAGGGAGAGTAGGGGAGAACACTGAAGCTTTCTTT.

The V and J genes are TRBV7-9 and TRBJ1-2; D remains unclear. The CDR3 runs to 17 residues. Trimming took 5 bases from V and 0 from J, leaving 19 bases between them. The germline CDR1 and CDR2 sequences are SEHNR and FQNEAQ (reference sequence). This CDR3 reads CASSIAGSLTSNYGYTF. The CDR3 bases are TGTGCCAGCAGCATCGCCGGGAGTCTTACCTCTAACTATGGCTACACCTTC.

The chain uses TRBV7-9 and TRBJ2-2; TRBD1 is a possible D gene (6 bases). This CDR3 comprises 16 residues. The V end was cut by 5 bases, the J end by 6 bases, with 19 bases between. CDR1 and CDR2 from the germline V gene are SEHNR and FQNEAQ (reference sequence). CDR3 nucleotides: TGTGCCAGCAGCGTACTACAGGGCTTTAACGCCGGGGAGCTGTTTTTT. The encoded protein is CASSVLQGFNAGELFF.

This clone was seen a single time. This chain joins TRBV2 and TRBJ1-1; D might be TRBD1 (6 bases). V shed 4 bases and J shed 4 bases, with 19 bases lying between them. Per the germline V gene, CDR1 is SNHLY and CDR2 is FYNNEI. CDR3 length: 16 residues. The CDR3 DNA reads as TGTGCCAGCAGTGCCCTCCACCCGGACAGTATCACTGAAGCTTTCTTT. Translated, it gives CASSALHPDSITEAFF.

This chain links TRBV5-1 with TRBJ2-7; 9 bases map to TRBD1. This CDR3 is 15 amino acids long. Germline assignment: CDR1 SGHRS and CDR2 YFSETQ. V shed 4 bases and J 5 bases; nucleotides not matched to a gene: 10. CDR3 sequence: CASSPTPGQGNEQYF. For the CDR3, the DNA is TGCGCCAGCAGCCCAACCCCGGGACAGGGCAACGAGCAGTACTTC.

This chain joins TRBV19 and TRBJ1-5; D remains ambiguous. The CDR3 sequence is 15 residues long. The V end lost 1 base, the J end lost 5 bases, and 12 bases lay between the germline ends. Germline V gives CDR1 LNHDA, CDR2 SQIVND (reference sequence). The CDR3 is CASSIGGPYDQPQHF. In nucleotides, the CDR3 is TGTGCCAGTAGTATAGGTGGACCGTACGATCAGCCCCAGCATTTT.

This clone was counted a few times. The sample contains more than one DNA sequence encoding this CDR3. V gene TRBV19 combines with J gene TRBJ1-5; TRBD1 is a possible D gene (5 bases). In germline, CDR1 is LNHDA, CDR2 SQIVND (reference sequence). The CDR3 covers 12 residues. V was clipped by 7 bases and J by 5 bases, with 9 bases between them. CDR3 coding DNA: TGTGCCAGTAAGAAAGGGGATCAGCCCCAGCATTTT. Amino acids: CASKKGDQPQHF.

This clone was counted once. The chain combines TRBV27 with TRBJ2-3; no clear D. Germline V gives CDR1 MNHEY, CDR2 SMNVEV (reference sequence). The CDR3 spans 14 residues. V shed 6 bases and J shed 1 base, with 11 bases lying between them. CDR3 in amino acids: CASSTFGGTDTQYF. The CDR3 bases are TGTGCCAGCAGCACCTTTGGGGGCACAGATACGCAGTATTTT.

V is TRBV7-9 and J is TRBJ1-2; 8 nucleotides match TRBD1. V lost 1 base to trimming and J lost 7 bases; unmatched junction nucleotides: 8. This CDR3 comprises 15 residues. Germline V gives CDR1 SEHNR, CDR2 FQNEAQ (reference sequence). This CDR3 is CASSLDAGGESGYTF. The CDR3 bases are TGTGCCAGCAGCTTAGACGCAGGGGGCGAGAGTGGCTACACCTTC.

The chain links TRBV2 to TRBJ2-7; the match to TRBD1 covers 7 bases. There are 13 residues in the CDR3. V lost 2 bases to trimming and J lost 6 bases; unmatched junction nucleotides: 4. The germline V gene encodes CDR1 SNHLY and CDR2 FYNNEI. The CDR3: CASSETGVGEQYF. The CDR3 DNA sequence: TGTGCCAGCAGTGAAACAGGGGTGGGCGAGCAGTACTTC.

The chain has TRBV3-1 (or the pseudogene TRBV3-2) and TRBJ2-7; 12 positions agree with TRBD1. This CDR3 spans 14 amino acids. After removal of 5 bases from V and 4 bases from J, the junction contained 3 bases not matched to a gene. CDR1 and CDR2 from the germline V gene are LGHDT and YNNKEL (reference sequence). The DNA of the CDR3 is TGTGCCAGCAGCACGGGACAGGGGGCTTACGAGCAGTACTTC. This codes for CASSTGQGAYEQYF.